Listed below are T cell receptor beta chains from one sample, sequenced in a study of CD8 T cells in Susac syndrome. MiXCR, run by TCRdb on the immunoSEQ multiplex PCR reads, gives a single entry per CDR3 protein. Of under 200,000 distinct CDR3 sequences listed, around 94% are singletons. What was sequenced was CD4+ T cells from PBMCs. These receptors came from a human donor in good health. Each CDR3 is given without its conserved first and last residue.

TRBJ2-5,TRBV29-1,11,SVEALRVETQY
TRBJ2-3,TRBV5-1,12,ASSLDRGRDTQY
TRBJ1-3,TRBV13,12,ASSSGQGADTIY
TRBJ2-1,TRBV29-1,9,SVGAYNEQF
TRBJ1-4,TRBV28,12,ASSSQGVNEKLF
TRBJ2-5,TRBV7-2,14,ASSLGVGTRSETQY
TRBJ2-5,TRBV4-2,14,ASSRAIGTAQETQY
TRBJ2-5,TRBV20-1,11,SARYGGQETQY
TRBJ2-5,TRBV7-2,12,ASSGTGVIKTQY
TRBJ2-1,TRBV4-2,12,ASSQDSHGGEQF
TRBJ1-5,TRBV19,11,ASSINRDQPQH
-,TRBV20-1,10,SAATSGYTQF
TRBJ1-2,TRBV11-2,13,ASSSLRGRDYGYT
TRBJ2-5,TRBV28,13,ASSPILLYQETQY
TRBJ2-7,TRBV19,12,ASSTRDRGVEQY
TRBJ2-7,TRBV12-3/TRBV12-4,9,ASSSVRDQY
TRBJ2-3,TRBV3-1,12,ASSQGWSTDTQY
TRBJ2-5,TRBV6-2/TRBV6-3,10,ASTEERGTQY
TRBJ2-7,TRBV20-1,12,SATPRGRTYEQY
TRBJ1-2,TRBV7-8,11,ASSYGTLDSYT
TRBJ2-2,TRBV5-4,13,ASSYVAGFTGELF
TRBJ2-3,TRBV3-1,13,ASSDPGVGTDTQY
TRBJ2-7,TRBV7-9,14,ASTDPRAGGSYEQY
TRBJ2-4,TRBV20-1,15,SARDRGTVLAKNIQY
TRBJ1-2,TRBV29-1,10,SLRDGSYGYT
TRBJ1-2,TRBV5-1,13,ASERDGATPYGYT
TRBJ1-1,TRBV3-1,11,ASSQGVVTEAF
TRBJ1-2,TRBV12-3/TRBV12-4,12,ASRSQGRGYGYT
TRBJ2-3,TRBV9,14,ASSVAGGVVADTQY
TRBJ2-1,TRBV9,13,ASSVSGITGYEQF
TRBJ2-5,TRBV18,13,ASSPLRDIPETQY
TRBJ1-1,TRBV19,13,ASSMIVDLNTEAF
TRBJ2-3,TRBV9,14,ASSVLGGLSTDTQY
TRBJ2-7,TRBV5-6,13,ASSFIGTSFHEQY
TRBJ1-5,TRBV29-1,10,SVRTGVEPQH
TRBJ2-7,TRBV5-6,13,ASSSKRALTYEQY
TRBJ2-5,TRBV9,12,ASSGGDHRETQY
TRBJ2-3,TRBV2,11,ARVPQSTDTQY
TRBJ1-2,TRBV29-1,10,SVEEINYGYT
TRBJ1-2,TRBV7-2,12,ASSPDRGGYGYT
TRBJ2-1,TRBV9,13,ASSAWTGTYNEQF
TRBJ1-2,TRBV29-1,11,SVDTGSNYGYT
TRBJ2-7,TRBV28,13,ASSPASGDPYEQY
TRBJ1-5,TRBV5-4,12,ASSLDQDDQPQH
TRBJ2-1,TRBV24-1,11,ATSDTVIKGQF
TRBJ1-4,TRBV7-2,12,ASSHGGNGEKLF
TRBJ2-7,TRBV6-2/TRBV6-3,11,ASRRTGGYEQY
TRBJ1-1,TRBV18,10,ASSPLTTEAF
TRBJ2-2,TRBV7-8,14,ASSLTQLRNTGELF
TRBJ2-5,TRBV19,13,ASSAGTGGVETQY
TRBJ2-2,TRBV5-4,14,ASSLDLGARTGELF
TRBJ2-6,TRBV3-1,14,ASTLTRSSGANVLT